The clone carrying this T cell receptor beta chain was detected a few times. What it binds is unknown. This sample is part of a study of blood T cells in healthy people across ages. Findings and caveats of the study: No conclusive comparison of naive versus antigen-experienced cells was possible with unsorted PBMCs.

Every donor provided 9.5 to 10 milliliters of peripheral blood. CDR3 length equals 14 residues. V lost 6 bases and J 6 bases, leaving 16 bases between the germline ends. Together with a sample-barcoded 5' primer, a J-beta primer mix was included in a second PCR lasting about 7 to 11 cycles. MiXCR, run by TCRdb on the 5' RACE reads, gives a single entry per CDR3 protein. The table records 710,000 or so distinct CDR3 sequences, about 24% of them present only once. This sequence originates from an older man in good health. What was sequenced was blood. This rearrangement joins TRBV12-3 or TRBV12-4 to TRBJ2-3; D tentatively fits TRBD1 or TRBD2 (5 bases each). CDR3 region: CASRTGTPRDTQYF. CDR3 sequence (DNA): TGTGCCAGCAGAACTGGGACGCCGAGGGATACGCAGTATTTT.